Reported below is one TCR beta chain. Antigen specificity is unknown. This specimen belongs to a study of cytomegalovirus exposure and HLA in healthy donors. The PCR had 60 Vbeta and 13 Jbeta primers. Using immunoSEQ multiplex PCR, the repertoire was profiled, and TCRdb retains in-frame clones only, with some absent. The repertoire consists of 110,000 or so clones, with approximately 80% occurring once and the leading ten covering 2.7%. Donors were ostensibly healthy at sampling, although undocumented immune exposures were probable. Germline CDR1 is SGDLS and CDR2 is YYNGEE. CDR3 length: 16 amino acids. After removal of 4 bases from V and 3 bases from J, the junction contained 10 bases not matched to a gene. Study outcomes and limitations: Cytomegalovirus association was listed for 150 to 200 TCR beta chains. Fewer N-insertions than the approximately 700-donor mean were reportedly shown by an Asian-associated ancestry cluster in a later analysis. In a later analysis, TCR beta V- and J-gene trimming showed a link to a missense DCLRE1C variant.

The sequence was collected from a female donor in good health and CMV-seronegative. The chain uses TRBV9 and TRBJ2-5; 9 nucleotides line up with TRBD2. The source material was PBMCs. CDR3 residues: CASSSGRASGEETQYF. CDR3 nucleotide sequence: TGTGCCAGCAGCTCGGGCCGGGCTAGCGGGGAAGAGACCCAGTACTTC.